This T cell receptor (beta chain) emerged from a study of T cells in localized non-small cell lung cancer (dated by TCRdb to the early 2020s). In the study overall: The study examined T cell repertoires in hundreds of patients with early-stage NSCLC and compared tumors with uninvolved tumor-adjacent lungs. The cohort comprised 236 treatment-naïve NSCLC patients with resected, localized lung tumors. A mean age of about 66 years was recorded for the NSCLC patients, of whom under 150 were male and 85 to 110 were female.

A word on this clone: There is no known antigen for this receptor. One end of the junction does not line up with germline, which may come from a read error.

TCR beta CDR3 regions were sequenced from DNA using the immunoSEQ Assay. The authors processed their data as follows. To compute T cell density, TCR beta template counts were normalized to usable DNA, which was estimated by amplifying housekeeping genes. The preseqR package was used to estimate richness by extrapolating to 400,000 templates for PBMC samples and to 120,000 templates for tissue samples. Clonality was defined by subtracting Pielou's evenness from one. Differential abundance testing on productive amino-acid clonotypes, with a minimum total count of 5 and an alpha of 0.1, was used to identify tissue-enriched TCRs. Repertoire overlap between compartments was quantified with the Jaccard Index and Morisita Overlap Index. TCR beta CDR3s were clustered by GLIPH together with public tetramer-defined viral CDR3s, and at least three viral sequences plus V-gene enrichment were required for viral motifs. The immuneACCESS repertoire file appears here via TCRdb, limited to in-frame rearrangements. These files lack a portion of the clones; in checked studies, under half of the deficit traces to unresolved V genes, and the cause of the others is not known. V and J calls plus clone size are reproduced from that table; the DNA served to infer D and trimming. For this sample there are tens of thousands of clones; 83% appear just once. 7% to 8.5% of the sample rests with the top ten.

At diagnosis, tumor, uninvolved tumor-adjacent lung and peripheral blood were collected and then preserved as a mix of FFPE and fresh-frozen material. For TCR repertoire profiling, blood samples were analyzed in the form of peripheral blood mononuclear cells. Study-level results and caveats: Longer overall survival was associated with higher T cell density in blood, whereas shorter survival was associated with higher clonality in adjacent lung. A median of 57 of the top 100 tumor clones were detected in paired uninvolved adjacent lung, and some 28 of these tumor clones were also found among the top 100 clones of the paired uninvolved adjacent lung. Because multi-region sequencing of the tumors was not done, intratumor heterogeneity could not be ruled out. Because of the exploratory design, TCR variables were selected using unadjusted p-values without false-discovery rate correction. Uninvolved tumor-adjacent lung showed the highest T cell clonality, higher than tumor, which suggests more focused antigenic responses in the uninvolved tumor-adjacent lung.

Sequences were derived from PBMCs, sampled before any cancer treatment. The receptor comes from a man between 40 and 69 years old with stage II lung adenocarcinoma.

The sequence in DNA is TGTGTCAGCAGTTACGGACAGGACCGAAACTATGGCTACACCTTC. Translated, it reads CVSSYGQDRNYGYTF. The rearranged chain carries TRBV27 and TRBJ1-2, and 7 junctional nucleotides match TRBD1. The CDR3 spans 15 residues, from the cysteine through the phenylalanine. Just CDR3 DNA is preserved here, 45 bases in frame from base 1. The germline V gene (reference sequence) gives CDR1 as MNHEY and CDR2 as SMNVEV.